This TCR beta chain appears in the sequencing data of a study of OX40 agonist ivuxolimab in advanced cancers. The repertoire was sequenced with immunoSEQ multiplex PCR; TCRdb's copy has only in-frame clones and lacks some. The table shows about 45,000 clones, with around 92% occurring only once. V lost 3 bases to trimming and J lost 4 bases; unmatched junction nucleotides: 7. The CDR3 consists of 15 residues. Germline V CDR1 and CDR2: MNHEY, SVGAGI. V usage is TRBV6-5 and J usage is TRBJ2-7; 9 bases are shared with TRBD1. The sequencing used CD4+ or CD8+ T cells sorted from blood, collected in a trial of the OX40 agonist ivuxolimab. This TCR came from an adult with an advanced solid tumor such as melanoma, head and neck, liver or kidney cancer. CDR3 in DNA: TGTGCCAGCAGTTATCCGGGACAGGGTTATTACGAGCAGTACTTC. Encoded protein: CASSYPGQGYYEQYF.